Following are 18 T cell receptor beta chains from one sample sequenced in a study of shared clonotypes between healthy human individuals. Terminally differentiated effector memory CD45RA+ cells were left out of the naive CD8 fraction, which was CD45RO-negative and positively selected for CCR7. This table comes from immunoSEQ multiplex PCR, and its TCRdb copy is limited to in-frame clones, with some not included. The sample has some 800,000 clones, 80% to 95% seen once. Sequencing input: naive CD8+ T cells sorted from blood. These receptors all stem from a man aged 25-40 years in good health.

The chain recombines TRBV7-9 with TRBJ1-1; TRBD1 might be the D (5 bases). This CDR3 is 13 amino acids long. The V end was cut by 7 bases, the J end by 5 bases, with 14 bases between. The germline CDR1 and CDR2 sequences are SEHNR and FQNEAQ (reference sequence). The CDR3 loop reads CASIRGGGTEAFF. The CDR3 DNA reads TGTGCCAGCATCCGCGGGGGGGGAACTGAAGCTTTCTTT.

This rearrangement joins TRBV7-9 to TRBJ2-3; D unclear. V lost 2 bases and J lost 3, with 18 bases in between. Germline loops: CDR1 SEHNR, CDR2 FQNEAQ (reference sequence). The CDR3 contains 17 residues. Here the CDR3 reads CASSLYVGSWSTDTQYF. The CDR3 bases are TGTGCCAGCAGCTTATATGTGGGGTCATGGAGTACAGATACGCAGTATTTT.

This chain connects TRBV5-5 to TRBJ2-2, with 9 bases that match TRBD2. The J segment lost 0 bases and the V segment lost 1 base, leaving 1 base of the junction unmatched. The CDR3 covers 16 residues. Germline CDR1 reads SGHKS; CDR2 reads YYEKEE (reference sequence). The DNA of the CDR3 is TGTGCCAGCAGCTTGCGACTAGCGGCGAACACCGGGGAGCTGTTTTTT. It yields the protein CASSLRLAANTGELFF.

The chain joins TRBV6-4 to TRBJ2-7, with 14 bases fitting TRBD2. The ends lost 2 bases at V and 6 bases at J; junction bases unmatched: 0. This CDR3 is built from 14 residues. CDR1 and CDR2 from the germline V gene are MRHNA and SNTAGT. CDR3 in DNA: TGTGCCAGCAGTGACGGGACTAGCGGGAGCGAGCAGTACTTC. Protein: CASSDGTSGSEQYF.

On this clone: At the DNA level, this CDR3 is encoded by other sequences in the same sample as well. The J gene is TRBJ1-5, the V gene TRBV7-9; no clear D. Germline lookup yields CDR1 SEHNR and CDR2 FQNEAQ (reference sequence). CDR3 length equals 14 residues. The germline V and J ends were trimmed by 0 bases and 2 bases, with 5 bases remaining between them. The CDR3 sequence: CASSLAVGNQPQHF. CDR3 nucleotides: TGTGCCAGCAGCTTAGCTGTGGGCAATCAGCCCCAGCATTTT.

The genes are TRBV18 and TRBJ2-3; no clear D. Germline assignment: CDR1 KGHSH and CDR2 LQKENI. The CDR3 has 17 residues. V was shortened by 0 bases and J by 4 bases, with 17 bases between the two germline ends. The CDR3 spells CASSPPNADGISDTQYF. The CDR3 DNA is TGTGCCAGCTCACCACCGAACGCGGATGGTATTTCAGATACGCAGTATTTT.

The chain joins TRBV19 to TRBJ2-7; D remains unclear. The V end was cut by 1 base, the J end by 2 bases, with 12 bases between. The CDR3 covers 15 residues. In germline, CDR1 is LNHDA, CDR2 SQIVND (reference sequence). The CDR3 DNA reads TGTGCCAGTAGTATAGTAGGTGCGCATACCTACGAGCAGTACTTC. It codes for CASSIVGAHTYEQYF.

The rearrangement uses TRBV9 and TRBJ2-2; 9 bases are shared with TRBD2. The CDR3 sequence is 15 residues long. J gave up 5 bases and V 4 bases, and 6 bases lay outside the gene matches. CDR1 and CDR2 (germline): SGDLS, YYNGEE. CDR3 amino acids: CASSSGLATTGELFF. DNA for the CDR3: TGTGCCAGCAGCTCTGGACTAGCGACTACCGGGGAGCTGTTTTTT.

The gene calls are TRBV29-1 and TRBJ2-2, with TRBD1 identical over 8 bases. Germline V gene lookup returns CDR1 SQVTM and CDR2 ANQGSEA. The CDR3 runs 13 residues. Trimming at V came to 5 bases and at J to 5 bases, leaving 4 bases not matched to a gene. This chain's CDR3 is CSVRTGRTGELFF. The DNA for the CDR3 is TGCAGCGTTAGGACAGGGAGGACCGGGGAGCTGTTTTTT.

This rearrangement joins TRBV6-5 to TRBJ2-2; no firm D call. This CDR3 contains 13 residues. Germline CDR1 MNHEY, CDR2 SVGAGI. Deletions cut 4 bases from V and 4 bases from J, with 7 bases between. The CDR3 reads CASSSTVTGELFF. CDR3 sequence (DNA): TGTGCCAGCAGTTCTACAGTCACCGGGGAGCTGTTTTTT.

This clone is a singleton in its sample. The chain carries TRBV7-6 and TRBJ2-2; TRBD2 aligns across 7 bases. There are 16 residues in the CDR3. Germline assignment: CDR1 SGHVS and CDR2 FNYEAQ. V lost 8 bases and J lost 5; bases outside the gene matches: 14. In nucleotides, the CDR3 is TGTGCCAGCCGCTCCACGTGGGGGGGAAGGACCGGGGAGCTGTTTTTT. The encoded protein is CASRSTWGGRTGELFF.

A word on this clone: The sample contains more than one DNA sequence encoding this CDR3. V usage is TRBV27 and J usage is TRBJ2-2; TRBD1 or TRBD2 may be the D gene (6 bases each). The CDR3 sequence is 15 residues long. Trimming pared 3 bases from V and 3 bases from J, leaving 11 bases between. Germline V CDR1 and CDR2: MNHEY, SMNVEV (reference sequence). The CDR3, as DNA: TGTGCCAGCAGTTTGTTGGGGGGCCACACCGGGGAGCTGTTTTTT. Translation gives CASSLLGGHTGELFF.

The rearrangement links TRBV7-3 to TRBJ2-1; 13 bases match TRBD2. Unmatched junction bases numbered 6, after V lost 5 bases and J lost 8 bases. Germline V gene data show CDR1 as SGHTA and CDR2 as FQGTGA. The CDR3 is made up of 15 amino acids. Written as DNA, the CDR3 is TGTGCCAGCAGCGCAGGACTAGCGGGAGAGGATGAGCAGTTCTTC. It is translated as CASSAGLAGEDEQFF.

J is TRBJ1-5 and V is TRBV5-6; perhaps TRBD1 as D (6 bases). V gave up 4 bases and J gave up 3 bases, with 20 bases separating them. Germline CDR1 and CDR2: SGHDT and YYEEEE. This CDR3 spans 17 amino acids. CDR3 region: CASSQYTGIGFNQPQHF. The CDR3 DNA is TGTGCCAGCAGCCAATACACAGGGATAGGGTTCAATCAGCCCCAGCATTTT.

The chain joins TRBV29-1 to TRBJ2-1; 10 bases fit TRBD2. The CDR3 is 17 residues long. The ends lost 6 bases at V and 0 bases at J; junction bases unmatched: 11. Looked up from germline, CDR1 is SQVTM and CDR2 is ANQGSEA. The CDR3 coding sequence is TGCAGCGTCCAATTAGCGGGAGGAAGCATCTCCTACAATGAGCAGTTCTTC. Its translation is CSVQLAGGSISYNEQFF.

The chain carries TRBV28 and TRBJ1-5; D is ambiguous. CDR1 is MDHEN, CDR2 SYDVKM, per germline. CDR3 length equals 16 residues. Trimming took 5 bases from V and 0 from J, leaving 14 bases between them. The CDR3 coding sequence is TGTGCCAGCAGTGTAAGACGGTTGACTAGCAATCAGCCCCAGCATTTT. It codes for CASSVRRLTSNQPQHF.

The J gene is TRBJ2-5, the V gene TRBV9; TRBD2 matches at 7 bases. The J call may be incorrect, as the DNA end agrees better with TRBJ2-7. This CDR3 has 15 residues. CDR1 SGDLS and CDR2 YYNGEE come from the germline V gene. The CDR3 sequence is CASSPQGGLSYEQYF. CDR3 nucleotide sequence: TGTGCCAGCAGCCCTCAGGGAGGGCTCTCCTACGAGCAGTACTTC.

CDR3 coding DNA: TGTGCCAGCAGCTTGGATTCAGATCCCACAGATACGCAGTATTTT. Translation: CASSLDSDPTDTQYF. This rearrangement joins TRBV5-4 to TRBJ2-3; D call uncertain. The germline V gene encodes CDR1 SGHNT and CDR2 YYREEE (reference sequence). The CDR3 loop spans 15 amino acids. With 0 bases removed from V and 2 bases from J, the gap between germline ends came to 10 bases.